What follows are 14 T cell receptor beta chains derived from one specimen sequenced in a study of patients and donors after allogeneic stem cell transplantation. Using its own MiXCR run on the RT-PCR reads, TCRdb lists one record per CDR3 protein. The table records around 150,000 distinct CDR3 sequences, 30% of them present only once. Source material: blood, either unsorted or a sorted T cell fraction (not recorded which). The receptors were sampled from a human donor who was either an allogeneic HSCT recipient or a stem cell or donor lymphocyte infusion donor (not recorded which). It is not recorded whose cells these are; they may come from a transplant donor.

This clonotype was counted a few times. V and J are TRBV12-3 or TRBV12-4 and TRBJ2-5; unclear D gene. Trimming cost V 3 bases and J 3 bases, with 14 bases left between them. This CDR3 has 15 residues. CDR3 loop: CASSFIRDPKETQYF. The CDR3 region has the DNA TGTGCCAGCAGTTTTATCCGTGACCCGAAAGAGACCCAGTACTTC.

This clonotype appeared a few times. The chain has TRBV4-2 and TRBJ2-1; 10 bases agree with TRBD2. This CDR3 region has 18 residues. J lost 3 bases, V lost 4 bases, and 12 bases had no gene match. CDR1 is LGHNA and CDR2 is YNFKEQ in the germline V gene. The CDR3 loop reads CASSPAASGSPYYNEQFF. Here the CDR3 DNA reads TGTGCCAGCAGCCCGGCGGCTAGCGGGAGCCCCTACTACAATGAGCAGTTCTTC.

V is TRBV12-3 or TRBV12-4 and J is TRBJ2-7; no clear D gene. CDR3 size: 11 residues. V gave up 5 bases and J gave up 5 bases, with 7 bases separating them. In DNA form, the CDR3 reads TGTGCCAGCAGTCCCGGAGACGAGCAGTACTTC. This codes for CASSPGDEQYF.

The gene calls are TRBV11-1 and TRBJ2-4; 7 bases are a match to TRBD1. Germline assignment: CDR1 SGHAT and CDR2 FQDESV (reference sequence). The CDR3 extends over 14 amino acids. V was pared by 5 bases and J by 0 bases, with 1 base of the junction left unmatched. The CDR3 here is CASSRQGAKNIQYF. The CDR3 coding sequence is TGTGCCAGCAGCCGACAGGGAGCCAAAAACATTCAGTACTTC.

This clonotype has at least ten counts. The chain couples TRBV10-3 to TRBJ1-1, with D unclear. Germline V gives CDR1 ENHRY, CDR2 SYGVKD. CDR3 length equals 11 residues. Trimming cost V 3 bases and J 6 bases, with 5 bases left between them. DNA for the CDR3: TGTGCCATCAGTGAAGCGGCTGAAGCTTTCTTT. Its translation is CAISEAAEAFF.

V is TRBV20-1 and J is TRBJ2-7; no reliable D call. The germline CDR1 and CDR2 sequences are DFQATT and SNEGSKA (reference sequence). The V end lost 5 bases, the J end lost 0 bases, and 14 bases lay between the germline ends. This CDR3 comprises 14 residues. CDR3 region: CSAYSPRSSYEQYF. CDR3 bases: TGCAGTGCTTATAGCCCGAGGAGCTCCTACGAGCAGTACTTC.

This chain joins TRBV12-3 or TRBV12-4 and TRBJ2-1; 10 bases align to TRBD2. The CDR3 runs 14 residues. The V gene end was trimmed by 9 bases and the J gene end by 7 bases; junction bases not matched to a gene: 9. The CDR3 sequence is CASFQREGPNEQFF. The DNA for the CDR3 is TGTGCCAGTTTCCAGCGGGAGGGCCCGAATGAGCAGTTCTTC.

A single count supports this clonotype. The chain joins TRBV4-3 to TRBJ2-7; D is unclear. Germline assignment: CDR1 LGHNA and CDR2 YSLEER. The CDR3 is 12 residues long. V shed 3 bases and J shed 6 bases, with 9 bases lying between them. The CDR3 loop reads CASSQSRGEQYF. The CDR3, as DNA: TGCGCCAGCAGCCAGTCGCGTGGCGAGCAGTACTTC.

The J gene is TRBJ1-1, the V gene TRBV6-1; D call uncertain. The CDR3 spans 17 residues. Deletions cut 2 bases from V and 1 base from J, with 17 bases between. Germline V gene lookup returns CDR1 MNHNS and CDR2 SASEGT. CDR3 nucleotide sequence: TGTGCCAGCAGTGAAAAGATTAGGGCCGCACGGAACACTGAAGCTTTCTTT. Translated: CASSEKIRAARNTEAFF.

This clonotype was counted only a few times. The V call is TRBV28, the J call TRBJ2-7, with a weak D call TRBD1 (6 bases). The CDR3 loop spans 14 amino acids. Trimming removed 3 bases at V and 4 bases at J, with 13 bases between. In germline, CDR1 is MDHEN, CDR2 SYDVKM. Here the CDR3 DNA reads TGTGCCAGCAGTTTGAGGTGGGGACATTACGAGCAGTACTTC. It codes for CASSLRWGHYEQYF.

The chain recombines TRBV6-5 with TRBJ2-7; a possible D gene is TRBD1 (6 bases). Germline-derived CDR1 and CDR2 are MNHEY and SVGAGI. The V gene lost 9 bases and the J gene lost 2 bases, with 20 bases spanning the gap. This CDR3 comprises 15 residues. The CDR3 nucleotides are TGTGCCAGTCAGCCCTTAGCAGGGGAAACCTACGAGCAGTACTTC. As protein: CASQPLAGETYEQYF.

J is TRBJ1-4 and V is TRBV6-1, with TRBD1 as a possible D gene (6 bases). The CDR3 runs to 14 residues. From germline, CDR1 is MNHNS and CDR2 SASEGT. Deletions cut 7 bases from V and 8 bases from J, with 17 bases between. The CDR3 DNA is TGTGCCAGCAATCCGATGGGGGCAGGAGAAAAACTGTTTTTT. It codes for CASNPMGAGEKLFF.

The rearrangement links TRBV6-2 or TRBV6-3 to TRBJ2-1; 9 bases line up with TRBD2. CDR1 is MNHEY, CDR2 SVGEGT, per germline. The V and J ends lost 2 bases and 6 bases, in that order; junction bases with no gene match: 2. This CDR3 comprises 14 residues. The CDR3 bases are TGTGCCAGCAGTTACCTAGCGGGACGCAATGAGCAGTTCTTC. Protein: CASSYLAGRNEQFF.

This clonotype was observed once. This chain links TRBV20-1 with TRBJ2-3; D ambiguous. The CDR3 is made up of 13 amino acids. Looked up from germline, CDR1 is DFQATT and CDR2 is SNEGSKA (reference sequence). Trimming took off 0 bases at V and 3 bases at J, with 7 bases between the two ends. The CDR3 spells CSARDWQTDTQYF. CDR3 bases: TGCAGTGCTAGAGATTGGCAAACAGATACGCAGTATTTT.